This T cell receptor (beta chain) was documented in a study of long-term antiretroviral therapy in people with HIV (dated by TCRdb to 2022 to 2024). A note on the overall study: The earliest samples were collected roughly a decade before the 2015 WHO recommendation for immediate ART, at a time when ART was usually postponed until CD4 counts fell. A total of roughly 200 cryopreserved PBMC samples were contributed to the cohort by 30 adults with confirmed HIV infection, with samples collected serially over a mean of approximately six years (range 1-12). Of the 30 participants with HIV, about a dozen were female. No cross-contamination during QIAcube processing turned up in test extractions that ran a monoclonal T-cell line alongside around 32 polyclonal samples. Whether ART initiation and durable HIV suppression were associated with changes in peripheral blood TRB repertoire composition and diversity was tested in a retrospective serial study.

From its cysteine to its phenylalanine, the CDR3 spans 14 amino acids. The read is trimmed to its CDR3 DNA, 42 bases read in frame from base 1. Deletion took 2 bases off V and 7 bases off J, with a span of 17 bases between the germline ends. Per the germline V gene (reference sequence), GTSNPN is the CDR1 and SVGIG is the CDR2. The paper's findings and limits, for the study overall: Owing to limited PBMC availability, only the TCR beta chain was sequenced, without alpha chain pairing. CDR3 length ranges in HIV repertoires were narrower than in controls, and network structure suggested an antigen-experienced repertoire with only a slight naive shift after ART. Expanded TRB clones identified before ART initiation dominated the repertoire across all time points, though the dominance fluctuated and decreased in many PLHIV after ART. Because cell numbers in pre-ART samples were limited, unsorted PBMC were profiled instead of sorted CD4+ and CD8+ T cells. Inferences about post-ART repertoire changes are limited because no data were available on ART adherence, viral resistance or therapy changes. The samples were dated from about 2003 to 2018, and the ART regimens that were used may be less effective than current ART regimens. A significant increase in TRB diversity was found to be associated with ART initiation, although TRB diversity was observed to remain significantly below that of transplant donor controls even after long-term ART.

The immunoSEQ hsTCRB v3.0 assay was used at survey level resolution to sequence the TRB variable region. The targeted TRB sequencing depth was about 35,000-55,000 T-cell genomes per sample. An Illumina MiSeq with a v3 150-cycle kit was used to sequence the pooled TRB libraries. On the study's bioinformatics: Repertoire analysis was run in R within a reproducible Nextflow workflow that covered QC, data transformation and analysis. LymphoSeq2, an R package for exploring AIRR-Seq data, was used to implement custom analyses. Several samples that produced fewer than 5000 total TRB sequences were removed, so approximately 190 HIV repertoires were analyzed. Among the 180 to 200 HIV repertoires that were kept, some 60 were collected before ART initiation and around 130 were collected after ART initiation. Repertoires were downsampled to 5000 TRB nucleotide sequences, with summary statistics averaged over 100 downsampling iterations. TRB sequences were retained for analysis only if CDR3 regions of at least seven amino acids were present. Diversity was measured with a Shannon entropy-derived clonality score and the Gini coefficient. In repertoire networks, the top 5000 CDR3 amino acid sequences were linked whenever an edit distance of one separated two sequences. For TRB CDR3 amino acid sequences, antigen specificity groups and MHC restriction were predicted with GLIPH2. Known CMV, EBV, HIV or tissue antigen associations were flagged by matching CDR3 amino acid sequences against VDJdb and McPAS-TCR. Pre-ART, post-ART and control groups were compared with Wilcoxon signed-rank tests and Holm-Bonferroni correction. TCRdb retrieved this table from immuneACCESS and kept in-frame rearrangements only. Not all clones are present; in checked studies, unresolved V genes account for under half, and no reason is known for the remainder. V, J and clone size were drawn from that table, and D and trimming were deduced from the DNA. In all, the sample holds tens of thousands of clones, and 93% of those were seen once. The top ten hold about 6.4% of the sample.

Details on this clone: Its binding antigen is unknown. The sample holds no much larger clone one base away, and base qualities are not on file.

Participants were included only if at least one PBMC sample before ART initiation and at least two post-ART samples were available. All participants with HIV were treated in the United States of America. Before DNA extraction, cryopreserved samples of about 0.95-10 million PBMC were thawed and then washed. At the time of the earliest PBMC sample for each participant with HIV, ages ranged from roughly 23 to 60 years. Each participant contributed PBMC samples from 1-4 timepoints before ART initiation and 2-8 timepoints after ART initiation, with a median of 7 samples. For every participant, serial HIV viral load, CD4+ T-cell count, ART history and demographic data were obtained. Genomic DNA was extracted from unsorted PBMC with a Qiagen kit on a QIAcube, processed in batches of 12 samples.

The sequences come from unsorted PBMCs, collected approximately 6.5 years after starting antiretroviral therapy. This receptor was taken from a woman between 40 and 55 years old with HIV. This sequence uses TRBV30 and TRBJ2-5, with a tentative D gene TRBD1 over 6 matching bases. The DNA sequence reads TGTGCCTGGAGTCTCACAGGGCTTCTCGGGACCCAGTACTTC. The translation is CAWSLTGLLGTQYF.